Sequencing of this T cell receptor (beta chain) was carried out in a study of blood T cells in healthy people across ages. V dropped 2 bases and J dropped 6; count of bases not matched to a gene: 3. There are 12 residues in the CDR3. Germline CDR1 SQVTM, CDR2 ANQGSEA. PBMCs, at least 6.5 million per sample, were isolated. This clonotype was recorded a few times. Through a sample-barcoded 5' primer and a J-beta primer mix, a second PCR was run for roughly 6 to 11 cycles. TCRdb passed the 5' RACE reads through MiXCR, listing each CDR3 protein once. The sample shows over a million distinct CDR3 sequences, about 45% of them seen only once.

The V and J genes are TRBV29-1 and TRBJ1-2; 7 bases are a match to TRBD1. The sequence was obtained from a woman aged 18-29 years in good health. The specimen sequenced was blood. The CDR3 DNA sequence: TGCAGCGTTGAAAGGGGGCAGGATGGCTACACCTTC. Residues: CSVERGQDGYTF.